This TCR beta chain is drawn from a study of shared clonotypes between healthy human individuals (TCRdb year 2020). The study in broad terms: The cohort comprised a couple of women and a few men aged 18 to 49 years. Per donor, three plates each were used for CD4 naive and CD4 memory, two for CD8 naive, and one for CD8 memory. Leukapheresis yielded between about 0.9 and 8.9 billion PBMCs per donor. To increase sequencing depth and limit assay-specific biases, different laboratories used diverse techniques to prepare libraries and sequence TCR repertoires. The study deeply sequenced blood TCR repertoires of about five healthy adults to estimate repertoire size and the extent of clonotype sharing between individuals. Study-wide conclusions, independent of this receptor: Compared with non-shared clonotypes, clonotypes shared by all four sorted-subset donors had higher generation probabilities. Only blood was sampled, and tissue TCR repertoires likely differ from those in blood. Sharing across a few donors was observed for roughly 5.4% of naive CD4, about 4% of naive CD8, around 2.5% of memory CD4, and around 0.42% of memory CD8 clonotypes. Rarefaction of sorted-subset datasets indicated incomplete sequencing despite the large sequencing depth. Pairwise subsampling indicated that sequencing depth was expected to affect the degree of clonotype sharing among donors. Because the study included only a small number of donors, the genetic and exposure-history diversity represented was limited. Larger estimated clonotype richness was generally found for naive subsets than for memory subsets.

The donors were healthy, HIV-negative adults who had no recently reported acute infections or vaccinations. Every donor was a Caucasian adult living in Nashville, Tennessee, USA. CD4+ T cells were enriched by magnetic negative selection; naive cells were then positively selected on CD45RA, and the negative fraction formed the memory subset. Blood was obtained by leukapheresis, after which PBMCs were separated by Ficoll-Histopaque density gradient centrifugation and cryopreserved in liquid nitrogen vapor phase. Analytical flow cytometry was used to check the purity and quantity of each magnetically sorted T cell population. Genomic DNA was isolated from every sorted fraction and measured by UV absorbance on a Nanodrop 2000c. TCR CDR3 regions were amplified from genomic DNA by multiplex PCR using the deep immunoSEQ assay. Genomic DNA extracted from each cell subset was distributed evenly over all wells of several immunoSEQ 96-well plates, and each plate served as one replicate. Each replicate PCR for sorted subsets received 200 ng genomic DNA, equal to tens of thousands of T cell genomes. Purified libraries were quantified with a Qubit 3.0 fluorometer, sized on a Bioanalyzer 2100, and re-quantified with the KAPA Library Quantification kit. Every immunoSEQ 96-well plate was sequenced on a separate single-read 150-cycle Illumina NextSeq 550 flow cell. Per the source publication's procedure: The immunoSEQ output contained only junctional sequences without quality scores, so filtering could not match that applied to full-length reads. To assign V/J genes and CDR3, sequences were annotated using PyIR, a Python wrapper for IgBLAST v1.9, with IMGT germline references. Reads with weak V/J assignments (E-value above 1e-6), missing CDR3, stop codons, out-of-frame junctions, or ambiguous translated residues were removed. V3J clonotypes were defined by identical inferred V gene, J gene, and CDR3 amino acid sequence. Percentage overlap between repertoires was computed as shared unique clonotypes divided by the size of the smaller repertoire. Richness of each repertoire was evaluated using RTK rarefaction, the Chao1 estimator, and Recon v2.1 estimates of unobserved clonotypes. Generation probabilities were computed with OLGA for all TCRbeta clonotypes obtained by the gDNA method from a handful of donors. As stored in TCRdb, this immuneACCESS dataset retains in-frame rearrangements with V and J assigned. A fraction of the clones does not appear; measured against another copy, unresolved V genes explain less than half of the discrepancy, and the remainder lacks a known reason. Clone size and V and J calls were adopted from that table, with D and trimming inferred from the DNA. This sample holds over a million clones; roughly 96% were observed only once. The top ten clonotypes cover approximately 1.2% of the sample.

The germline V gene (reference sequence) sets CDR1 to WNHNN and CDR2 to SYGVQD. Including cysteine and phenylalanine, the CDR3 has 16 amino acids. Kept here is only the CDR3 DNA, which spans 48 bases and is read in frame from base 1. V loses 5 bases at its end and J loses 4 bases; junction bases beyond the gene matches: 10. A word on this clone: Its antigen is still unknown. Base qualities were left out, and no much larger clone turns up one base away.

The chain is encoded by TRBV10-1 joined to TRBJ2-3, and TRBD1 aligns with 9 junction nucleotides. This TCR came from a young man in good health. The sequenced sample was naive CD4+ T cells sorted from blood. The intended sense of this specimen's cell subset or site label: CD45RA+ positively selected. For the CDR3, the sequence is CASSPTFGTGSDTQYF. The nucleotide sequence reads TGCGCCAGCAGTCCAACCTTCGGGACAGGGTCAGATACGCAGTATTTT.